This TCR beta chain came from a study of blood T cell repertoires in COVID-19. Generated by immunoSEQ multiplex PCR, the TCRdb table keeps only in-frame clones and is missing some. This table holds 200,000 to 250,000 clones, more than 75% found once. The V segment lost 4 bases and the J segment 7 bases; nucleotides outside the gene matches: 9. CDR3 length equals 16 residues. Germline CDR1 KGHSH, CDR2 LQKENI. This chain links TRBV18 with TRBJ1-6; 8 bases line up with TRBD1. Specimen: peripheral blood. This TCR was sampled from a man older than 75 with acute or convalescent COVID-19. Written as DNA, the CDR3 is TGTGCCAGCTCACAGGTCCAGGGGGCGAGGAATTCACCCCTCCACTTT. Its translation: CASSQVQGARNSPLHF.